Presented here are 8 T cell receptor beta chains from one specimen sequenced in a study of CD8 T cells in Susac syndrome. Random hexamers were used to reverse transcribe an amount of roughly 0.45 to 1 ug RNA. TCRdb independently ran MiXCR on the immunoSEQ multiplex PCR reads; one entry per CDR3 protein. The sample records roughly 100,000 distinct CDR3 sequences, less than 95% being singletons. Sequencing was carried out using CD8+ T cells from PBMCs. Every receptor here comes from a human donor with Susac syndrome.

The genes are TRBV6-6 and TRBJ2-1; D may be TRBD1 or TRBD2 (6 bases each). Between the trimmed V and J ends, which lost 10 bases and 9 bases, there was a span of 13 bases. The germline gives CDR1 MNHNY, CDR2 SVGAGI (reference sequence). The CDR3 loop spans 11 amino acids. The CDR3 loop reads CATTGAGEQFF. The CDR3 DNA follows: TGTGCCACCACGGGGGCAGGTGAGCAGTTCTTC.

In this sample, this clonotype turned up once. The chain recombines TRBV7-9 with TRBJ1-2; D uncertain. The CDR3 is 14 amino acids. V lost 5 bases and J 8 bases, leaving 18 bases between the germline ends. CDR1 and CDR2 (germline): SEHNR, FQNEAQ (reference sequence). The CDR3 DNA follows: TGTGCCAGCAGCCCCCACGGAACCCAAGGCGGCTACACCTTC. This translates into CASSPHGTQGGYTF.

The CDR3 loop is CSASPTGWGPDTQYF. The DNA for the CDR3 is TGCAGTGCTAGTCCTACAGGGTGGGGGCCAGATACGCAGTATTTT. This sequence joins TRBV20-1 and TRBJ2-3; D might be TRBD1 (6 bases). The CDR3 runs to 15 residues. The V end lost 3 bases, the J end lost 4 bases, and 17 bases lay between the germline ends. Germline lookup yields CDR1 DFQATT and CDR2 SNEGSKA (reference sequence).

This rearrangement joins TRBV12-3 or TRBV12-4 to TRBJ2-5; 8 bases align to TRBD2. The CDR3 has 14 amino acids. The V and J ends lost 5 bases and 5 bases, in that order; junction bases with no gene match: 7. The CDR3 spells CASSPPPGGETQYF. As DNA, the CDR3 is TGTGCCAGCAGTCCCCCGCCGGGGGGGGAGACCCAGTACTTC.

The genes are TRBV5-4 and TRBJ2-7, with 8 bases aligning to TRBD1. From germline, CDR1 is SGHNT and CDR2 YYREEE (reference sequence). J was trimmed by 2 bases and V by 2 bases; bases with no gene match: 6. The CDR3 totals 15 residues. As DNA, the CDR3 is TGTGCCAGCAGCTTCCTGGACAGGGCTACCTACGAGCAGTACTTC. Protein: CASSFLDRATYEQYF.

The chain carries TRBV13 and TRBJ2-1; 9 bases are a match to TRBD2. Germline CDR1 is PRHDT and CDR2 is FYEKMQ (reference sequence). This CDR3 has 15 residues. Unmatched junction bases numbered 6, after V lost 1 base and J lost 8 bases. The CDR3 coding sequence is TGTGCCAGCAGCTTAGTGGCGGGGGGGCCGGATGAGCAGTTCTTC. Protein: CASSLVAGGPDEQFF.

This chain joins TRBV12-3 or TRBV12-4 and TRBJ1-2; TRBD1 might be the D (5 bases). Trimming removed 8 bases from V and 2 bases from J, with 12 bases in between. CDR3 length: 13 amino acids. CDR3 coding DNA: TGTGCCAGCTTACAGGAGTTGAACTATGGCTACACCTTC. This translates into CASLQELNYGYTF.

The V call is TRBV9, the J call TRBJ1-4; the match to TRBD1 covers 11 bases. Germline values: CDR1 SGDLS, CDR2 YYNGEE. The V gene end was trimmed by 4 bases and the J gene end by 11 bases; junction bases not matched to a gene: 7. The CDR3 is 14 residues long. The CDR3 spells CASSPGQGARKLFF. The CDR3, as DNA: TGTGCCAGCAGCCCAGGACAGGGGGCGCGTAAACTGTTTTTT.